The text below deals with one T cell receptor (beta chain). This clonotype was observed a handful of times. Its binding antigen is unknown. No base quality values were provided; no much bigger clone lies one nucleotide off. Library preparation used PCR. The sequencer was an Illumina HiSeq 2500. To normalize quantification of the TCRbeta repertoire, the TCR libraries were built with molecular barcoding that relied on unique molecular identifiers. The public reads were quality trimmed at Q25 with fastp and then assembled into clones with MiXCR by TCRdb, keeping productive beta chains. Duplicate CDR3 protein sequences are folded into a single record with the most common DNA and genes. The sample data list around 200,000 distinct CDR3 sequences, and approximately 6.6% of these were observed just once. 3% to 3.5% of the sample comes from the top ten. This sample is part of a study of T-cell reconstitution after alpha-beta-depleted transplantation in children (dated by TCRdb to the mid-2010s). With regard to the full study: Using TCR repertoire profiling, the study followed T-cell immune reconstitution in a quantitative way in children after TCRalphabeta/CD19-depleted allogeneic hematopoietic cell transplantation.

Looking up the germline V gene (reference sequence) yields CDR1 LNHDA and CDR2 SQIVND. The CDR3 numbers 17 residues from cysteine through phenylalanine. Only CDR3 DNA remains: 51 bases, in frame from the first base. Trimming removed 7 bases from V and 0 bases from J; the gene matches leave 11 bases unexplained. This clonotype was sampled from a human donor who donated a stem cell graft to a child with Wiskott-Aldrich syndrome. Recombination connected TRBV19 to TRBJ2-4; TRBD2 lines up with 8 middle nucleotides. Sequencing used PBMCs from the stem cell graft donor, obtained from the stem cell graft. The DNA reads TGTGCCAGTACCCCGGAGAGCGGGAGACTAGCCAAAAACATTCAGTACTTC. Its protein product is CASTPESGRLAKNIQYF.